Listed below are T cell receptor beta chains from one sample, sequenced in a study of blood T cell repertoires in COVID-19. Here immunoSEQ multiplex PCR was the method, and the copy in TCRdb shows in-frame clones only, minus some. The repertoire holds around 110,000 clones, 86% seen once, with around 4% in the top ten. What was sequenced was peripheral blood. The receptors originated from a man between 40 and 49 years old with acute or convalescent COVID-19. Each CDR3 is given with its conserved first and last residue. Each record gives: J gene, D gene, V gene, CDR3 length, clone size, CDR3 protein, CDR3 DNA. A D gene is named only where the DNA matches it firmly. Size is stated for part of the rows, as once, few or many counts, or as a class when the clone is expanded.

TRBJ2-7,NA,TRBV2,13,once,CASRETGVYEQYF,TGTGCCAGCAGGGAGACAGGAGTCTACGAGCAGTACTTC
TRBJ1-1,NA,TRBV6-4,15,NA,CASSEGGLGNTEAFF,TGTGCCAGCAGTGAGGGGGGGCTGGGGAACACTGAAGCTTTCTTT
TRBJ1-1,NA,TRBV6-5,13,NA,CASSSTRGSEAFF,TGTGCCAGCAGCTCAACCCGCGGTTCTGAAGCTTTCTTT
TRBJ1-1,NA,TRBV27,18,NA,CASRRDQGGFGRYTEAFF,TGTGCCAGCAGGCGGGATCAGGGAGGATTTGGACGGTACACTGAAGCTTTCTTT
TRBJ2-3,TRBD1,TRBV7-6,14,NA,CASSTQGQTDTQYF,TGTGCCAGCAGCACACAGGGACAGACAGATACGCAGTATTTT
TRBJ1-6,NA,TRBV7-2,15,NA,CASSLSGVPSRALHF,TGTGCCAGCAGCTTATCGGGGGTCCCTAGTCGGGCCCTCCACTTT
TRBJ2-1,TRBD1,TRBV11-3,14,NA,CASSPRQGDNEQFF,TGTGCCAGCAGCCCCAGACAGGGGGACAATGAGCAGTTCTTC
TRBJ2-5,TRBD2,TRBV9,16,NA,CASSVALGLAGETQYF,TGTGCCAGCAGCGTAGCACTTGGACTAGCGGGAGAGACCCAGTACTTC
TRBJ1-2,NA,TRBV18,15,NA,CASSTRGRAGYGYTF,TGTGCCAGCTCAACGCGGGGAAGGGCTGGCTATGGCTACACCTTC
TRBJ2-2,TRBD2,TRBV5-6,17,NA,CASSAFAGTMNTGELFF,TGTGCCAGCAGCGCATTTGCCGGGACTATGAACACCGGGGAGCTGTTTTTT
TRBJ2-1,NA,TRBV5-5,17,NA,CASSSAPTSTSYNEQFF,TGTGCCAGCAGCTCGGCTCCAACTAGCACCTCCTACAATGAGCAGTTCTTC
TRBJ2-3,TRBD2,TRBV9,21,once,CASSGPGTGQKRGAPPDTQYF,TGTGCCAGCAGCGGACCGGGGACGGGACAGAAGCGGGGGGCCCCCCCAGATACGCAGTATTTT
TRBJ2-1,NA,TRBV21-1,19,once,CASSKENPCNRGSYNEQFF,TGTGCCAGCAGCAAAGAAAATCCATGCAACAGGGGCTCTTACAATGAGCAGTTCTTC